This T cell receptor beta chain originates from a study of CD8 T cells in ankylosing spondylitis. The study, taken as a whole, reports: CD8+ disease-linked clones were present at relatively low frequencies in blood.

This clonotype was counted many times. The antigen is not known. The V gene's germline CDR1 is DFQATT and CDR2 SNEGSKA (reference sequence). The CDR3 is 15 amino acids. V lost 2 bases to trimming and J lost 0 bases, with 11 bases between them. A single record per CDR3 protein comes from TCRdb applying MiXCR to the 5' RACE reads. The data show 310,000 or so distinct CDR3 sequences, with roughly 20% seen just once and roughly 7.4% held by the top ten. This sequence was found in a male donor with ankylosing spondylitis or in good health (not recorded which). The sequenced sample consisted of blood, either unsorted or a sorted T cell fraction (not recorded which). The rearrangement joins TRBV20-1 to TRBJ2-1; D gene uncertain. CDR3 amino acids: CSARPAQSSYNEQFF. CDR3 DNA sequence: TGCAGTGCTAGACCAGCCCAGAGCTCCTACAATGAGCAGTTCTTC.